This T cell receptor beta chain was obtained from a study of T cells in Graves' hyperthyroidism and ophthalmopathy. Calling Graves' hyperthyroidism stable meant ophthalmopathy did not progress within 18 months. Disease duration under 2 months; hyperthyroidism patients were aged 18 to 65. Extraction of PBMCs used 8 to 10 ml of fresh peripheral blood. Germline assignment: CDR1 GTSNPN and CDR2 SVGIG (reference sequence). The CDR3 extends over 14 amino acids. The TCR beta CDR3 regions underwent amplification using RNA transcripts as the source. The HTBI set primed first-round TCR CDR3 RT-PCR. A single record per CDR3 protein comes from TCRdb applying MiXCR to the multiplex PCR reads. The data contain approximately 590,000 distinct CDR3 sequences, around a sixth of them singletons. This clonotype turned up a few times. The antigen is not known. Study conclusions and caveats: Blood shared most expanded thyroid clonotypes above 0.001.

The chain combines TRBV30 with TRBJ2-3; 7 bases agree with TRBD2. The source of this sequence is a woman younger than 45 with Graves' hyperthyroidism. The material sequenced was blood. CDR3 nucleotide sequence: TGTGCTTGGGGGGGTACCACACCCACAGATACGCAGTATTTT. It encodes CAWGGTTPTDTQYF.